These 11 T cell receptor beta chains originate from one sample sequenced in a study of blood T cell repertoires in COVID-19. The repertoire was sequenced with immunoSEQ multiplex PCR; TCRdb's copy has only in-frame clones and lacks some. The sample holds about 280,000 clones; roughly 90% are singletons and the top ten take approximately 11%. The specimen was peripheral blood. The receptors originated from a woman between 25 and 40 years old with COVID-19, enrolled during active disease.

In this sample, this clone turned up a few times. This chain connects TRBV7-2 to TRBJ2-7; 8 bases are a match to TRBD2. Germline values: CDR1 SGHTA, CDR2 FQGNSA. The V segment lost 5 bases and the J segment 1 base; nucleotides outside the gene matches: 7. The length of the CDR3 is 15 residues. This CDR3 reads CASSGTSGPSYEQYF. CDR3 in DNA: TGTGCCAGCAGCGGTACTAGCGGTCCGTCCTACGAGCAGTACTTC.

The gene calls are TRBV5-6 and TRBJ2-7, with D unclear. CDR1 is SGHDT, CDR2 YYEEEE, per germline. This CDR3 region has 12 residues. The V end was cut by 1 base, the J end by 6 bases, with 8 bases between. The CDR3: CASSLPGGEQYF. Here the CDR3 DNA reads TGTGCCAGCAGCTTGCCTGGCGGCGAGCAGTACTTC.

A word on this clone: The sample carries other DNA sequences with the same CDR3. V usage is TRBV6-2 or TRBV6-3 and J usage is TRBJ1-5; no reliable D call. The germline V and J ends were trimmed by 3 bases and 0 bases, with 6 bases remaining between them. Germline CDR1 MNHEY, CDR2 SVGEGT. This CDR3 has 14 residues. CDR3 DNA: TGTGCCAGCAGTTATGGGAGTAGCAATCAGCCCCAGCATTTT. Translated, it gives CASSYGSSNQPQHF.

In this sample, this clone turned up once. The chain carries TRBV6-5 and TRBJ1-1, with D tentatively TRBD1 (6 bases). CDR1 is MNHEY and CDR2 is SVGAGI in the germline V gene. Trimming removed 4 bases from V and 2 bases from J, with 17 bases in between. The CDR3 covers 16 residues. CDR3 DNA: TGTGCCAGCAGTTCCCCCCGACAGGCCCGCAACACTGAAGCTTTCTTT. Encoded protein: CASSSPRQARNTEAFF.

The sample holds one count of this clone. The rearrangement uses TRBV13 and TRBJ1-4, with TRBD1 as a possible D gene (6 bases). This CDR3 contains 16 residues. The V end lost 3 bases, the J end lost 5 bases, and 16 bases lay between the germline ends. The germline V gene has CDR1 PRHDT and CDR2 FYEKMQ (reference sequence). For the CDR3, the DNA is TGTGCCAGCAGCTTCGGACAGAGGGGGGGCAATGAAAAACTGTTTTTT. It yields the protein CASSFGQRGGNEKLFF.

This clone was recorded only once. This chain's CDR3 is CSGTASEGTEAFF. The CDR3 coding sequence is TGCAGCGGGACGGCCTCGGAGGGCACTGAAGCTTTCTTT. The V gene is TRBV29-1, the J gene TRBJ1-1; D is unresolved. The CDR3 is 13 residues long. Germline values: CDR1 SQVTM, CDR2 ANQGSEA. V dropped 7 bases and J dropped 4 bases, with 16 bases sitting between them.

The rearrangement uses TRBV11-2 and TRBJ1-1; D gene uncertain. CDR1 and CDR2 (germline): SGHAT, FQNNGV. This CDR3 spans 13 amino acids. V lost 1 base and J 4 bases, leaving 7 bases between the germline ends. CDR3 bases: TGTGCCAGCAGCTTAGGTGCGGGCACTGAAGCTTTCTTT. Translating gives CASSLGAGTEAFF. The full variable domain, completed using reference TRBV11-2 and TRBJ1-1, is EAGVAQSPRYKIIEKRQSVAFWCNPISGHATLYWYQQILGQGPKLLIQFQNNGVVDDSQLPKDRFSAERLKGVDSTLKIQPAKLEDSAVYLCASSLGAGTEAFFGQGTRLTVV.

The rearrangement links TRBV12-3 or TRBV12-4 to TRBJ2-7, with 10 bases that match TRBD1. V was pared by 6 bases and J by 4 bases, with 3 bases of the junction left unmatched. This CDR3 has 13 residues. CDR3 sequence reads: CASSRGQGYEQYF. In nucleotides, the CDR3 is TGTGCCAGCAGCAGGGGACAGGGGTACGAGCAGTACTTC.

The genes are TRBV10-3 and TRBJ2-1; 8 bases align to TRBD2. This CDR3 comprises 16 residues. Germline lookup yields CDR1 ENHRY and CDR2 SYGVKD. Trimming took 4 bases from V and 2 from J; bases not matched to a gene: 7. The CDR3 sequence is CAISGLAGGAYNEQFF. CDR3 coding DNA: TGTGCCATCAGTGGGTTGGCGGGAGGCGCCTACAATGAGCAGTTCTTC.

DNA for the CDR3: TGTGCCAGCTCACCACTGGCAGGACAAGCCTCTGGAAACACCATATATTTT. Its protein product is CASSPLAGQASGNTIYF. V is TRBV18 and J is TRBJ1-3; possible D gene TRBD1, 5 bases. The length of the CDR3 is 17 residues. V lost 1 base and J 0 bases, leaving 13 bases between the germline ends. In germline, CDR1 is KGHSH, CDR2 LQKENI. The whole variable domain, filled in from reference TRBV18 and TRBJ1-3, reads NAGVMQNPRHLVRRRGQEARLRCSPMKGHSHVYWYRQLPEEGLKFMVYLQKENIIDESGMPKERFSAEFPKEGPSILRIQQVVRGDSAAYFCASSPLAGQASGNTIYFGEGSWLTVV.

V usage is TRBV18 and J usage is TRBJ2-7; 9 bases agree with TRBD2. Unmatched junction bases numbered 2, after V lost 8 bases and J lost 6 bases. Germline CDR1 is KGHSH and CDR2 is LQKENI. The CDR3 is 11 residues long. The CDR3 protein is CASGLAREQYF. The CDR3 DNA follows: TGTGCCAGCGGACTAGCGCGCGAGCAGTACTTC.